This TCR beta chain was identified during a study of shared clonotypes between healthy human individuals. The study ran the assay at deep level. The table came from immunoSEQ multiplex PCR; TCRdb's copy has only in-frame clones and leaves some out. The sample has more than 2 million clones, just under 95% seen once; the top ten hold less than 2%. Whole-study results and caveats: Since donors were few, the genetic and exposure-history diversity represented was limited. Memory subsets had estimated richness that was generally smaller than that of naive subsets.

Naive CD8 cells lacked CD45RO and underwent positive selection for CCR7, leaving out terminally differentiated effector memory CD45RA+ cells. All donors were Caucasian adults living in Nashville, Tennessee. Per the germline V gene, CDR1 is KGHSY and CDR2 is FQNENV. V lost 0 bases and J lost 3; bases outside the gene matches: 11. This CDR3 contains 17 residues. Worth noting for this clone: Its cognate antigen is unknown.

The specimen was naive CD8+ T cells from PBMCs. The receptor was isolated from a man aged 18 to 29 in good health. Some clones in this sample may be carry-over from other donors' samples. This sequence joins TRBV16 and TRBJ2-7; 7 bases match TRBD1. The CDR3 here is CASSQSLSGTELYEQYF. In DNA, the CDR3 is TGTGCCAGCAGCCAATCCTTATCCGGGACAGAGCTCTACGAGCAGTACTTC.